These T cell receptor beta chains were read from a single sample in a study of cytomegalovirus exposure and HLA in healthy donors. The table came from immunoSEQ multiplex PCR; TCRdb's copy has only in-frame clones and leaves some out. The data show about 75,000 clones, about four fifths seen once. Sequenced: PBMCs. The source of these receptors is a man aged 18 to 29 in good health and CMV-seronegative. Each CDR3 is given with its conserved first and last residue. A D gene is named only where the DNA matches it firmly. Clone size is stated in some rows and not others, as once, few, many or a class when expanded.

V: TRBV9
size: NA
D: NA
J: TRBJ1-1
DNA: TGTGCCAGCAGCGACCAGACAGCGCTTGAAGCTTTCTTT
CDR3: CASSDQTALEAFF

V: TRBV29-1
size: NA
D: NA
J: TRBJ2-7
DNA: TGCAGCGTTCGACTAGGGCAGGCCAAGAAAATCTCCTACGAGCAGTACTTC
CDR3: CSVRLGQAKKISYEQYF

V: TRBV7-7
size: NA
D: NA
J: TRBJ1-3
DNA: TGTGCTAGCAGCTTACTTTTTGACAGGTCAATCTCTGGAAACACCATATATTTT
CDR3: CASSLLFDRSISGNTIYF

V: TRBV7-9
size: NA
D: TRBD1
J: TRBJ2-7
DNA: TGTGCCAGCAGCTTCCTCCCCGGGACAGGGAGACACGAGCAGTACTTC
CDR3: CASSFLPGTGRHEQYF

V: TRBV30
size: NA
D: TRBD1
J: TRBJ1-5
DNA: TGTGCCTGGAGGAACCCGGGACAGGGCTGGGGCAATCAGCCCCAGCATTTT
CDR3: CAWRNPGQGWGNQPQHF

V: TRBV19
size: NA
D: TRBD1
J: TRBJ1-3
DNA: TGTGCCAGCGACAGGGGGGACACCATATATTTT
CDR3: CASDRGDTIYF

V: TRBV28
size: NA
D: TRBD1
J: TRBJ2-7
DNA: TGTGCCAGCAGCACCCTGGGACAGAAAACCTACGAGCAGTACTTC
CDR3: CASSTLGQKTYEQYF

V: TRBV2
size: NA
D: NA
J: TRBJ1-2
DNA: TGTGCCAGCAGCTTTGGGGATCCGGCGGGAGGCTACACCTTC
CDR3: CASSFGDPAGGYTF

V: TRBV29-1
size: NA
D: NA
J: TRBJ2-3
DNA: TGCAGCGTGAGTTTTTGGCGGGGAAGCACAGATACGCAGTATTTT
CDR3: CSVSFWRGSTDTQYF

V: TRBV27
size: once
D: NA
J: TRBJ1-6
DNA: TGTGCCAGCATGCCTGAATTACCTAGGCGCTCCTATAATTCACCCCTCCACTTT
CDR3: CASMPELPRRSYNSPLHF

V: TRBV13
size: NA
D: NA
J: TRBJ1-1
DNA: TGTGCCAGCAGCTTACAGGGTCCTACCCCAGCTTTCTTT
CDR3: CASSLQGPTPAFF

V: TRBV4-1
size: NA
D: NA
J: TRBJ1-3
DNA: TGCGCCAGCAGCCAAGTAGCGGGTAGTGGGGGGGGAAACACCATATATTTT
CDR3: CASSQVAGSGGGNTIYF

V: TRBV5-4
size: NA
D: NA
J: TRBJ2-5
DNA: TGTGCCAGCAGCCTGGAGGGGCAAATGGAGACCCAGTACTTC
CDR3: CASSLEGQMETQYF